One T cell receptor beta chain is described in this entry. The data belong to a study of blood T cell repertoires in COVID-19. Across the study: Sources were T cells, B-cell-depleted T cells, or PBMCs; the material itself was cDNA or gDNA.

Produced via immunoSEQ multiplex PCR; TCRdb's table is partial and in-frame only. The sample shows over 100,000 clones, roughly 87% of them seen only once. Material for sequencing was peripheral blood. This TCR derives from a man aged 50-60 years with active COVID-19.

The CDR3 DNA follows: TGTGCCAGCAGCCTCCAAGCTACAGATACGCAGTATTTT. This sequence encodes CASSLQATDTQYF. V and J are TRBV6-4 and TRBJ2-3; no clear D gene. Germline V gene data show CDR1 as MRHNA and CDR2 as SNTAGT. V was pared by 6 bases and J by 3 bases, with 10 bases between. This CDR3 is 13 amino acids long.